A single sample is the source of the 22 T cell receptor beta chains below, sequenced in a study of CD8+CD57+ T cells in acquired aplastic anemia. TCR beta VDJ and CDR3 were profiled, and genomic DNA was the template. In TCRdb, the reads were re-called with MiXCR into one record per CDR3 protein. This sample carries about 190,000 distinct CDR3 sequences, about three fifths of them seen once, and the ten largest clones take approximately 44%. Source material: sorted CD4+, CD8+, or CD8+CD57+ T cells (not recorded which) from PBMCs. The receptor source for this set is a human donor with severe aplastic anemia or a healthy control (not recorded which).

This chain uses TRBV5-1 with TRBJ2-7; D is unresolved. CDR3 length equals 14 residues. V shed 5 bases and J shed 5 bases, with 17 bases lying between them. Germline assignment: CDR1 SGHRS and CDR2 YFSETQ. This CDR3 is CASSNGWAVDEQYF. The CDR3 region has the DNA TGCGCCAGCAGTAACGGATGGGCAGTTGACGAGCAGTACTTC.

As DNA, the CDR3 is TGCGCCAGCAGGTGGACTTCTGTCCCCTCCTACGAGCAGTACTTC. Protein product: CASRWTSVPSYEQYF. The gene calls are TRBV10-1 and TRBJ2-7; maybe TRBD2 (5 bases). The CDR3 runs 15 residues. Germline-derived CDR1 and CDR2 are WNHNN and SYGVQD (reference sequence). V shed 6 bases and J shed 0 bases, with 15 bases lying between them.

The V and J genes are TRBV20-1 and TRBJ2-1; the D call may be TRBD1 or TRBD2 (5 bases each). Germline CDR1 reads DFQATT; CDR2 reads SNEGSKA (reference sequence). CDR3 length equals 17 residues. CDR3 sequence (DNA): TGCAGCCCACTTAGGCTGGGGGTCATAAGCTCCTACAATGAGCAGTTCTTC. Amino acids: CSPLRLGVISSYNEQFF.

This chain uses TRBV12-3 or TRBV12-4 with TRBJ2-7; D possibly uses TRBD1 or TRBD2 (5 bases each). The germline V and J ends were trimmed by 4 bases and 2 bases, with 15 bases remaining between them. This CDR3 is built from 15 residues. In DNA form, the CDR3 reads TGTGCCAGCAGTTCAGGGACCGACGGCACCTACGAGCAGTACTTC. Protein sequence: CASSSGTDGTYEQYF.

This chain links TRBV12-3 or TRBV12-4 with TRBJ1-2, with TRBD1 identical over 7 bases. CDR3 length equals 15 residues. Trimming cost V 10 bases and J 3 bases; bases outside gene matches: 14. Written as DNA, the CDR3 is TGTGCCATCCAGATCGCTCGGGACAGCGACTATGGCTACACCTTC. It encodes CAIQIARDSDYGYTF.

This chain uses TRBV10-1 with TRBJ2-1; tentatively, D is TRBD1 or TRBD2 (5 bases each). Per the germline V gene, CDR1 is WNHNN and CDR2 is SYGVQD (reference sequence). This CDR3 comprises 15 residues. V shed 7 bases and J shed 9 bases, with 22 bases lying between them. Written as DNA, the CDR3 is TGCGCCAGCAATCATCGGCTGGGGCAAGGGAGTGAGCAGTTCTTC. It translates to CASNHRLGQGSEQFF.

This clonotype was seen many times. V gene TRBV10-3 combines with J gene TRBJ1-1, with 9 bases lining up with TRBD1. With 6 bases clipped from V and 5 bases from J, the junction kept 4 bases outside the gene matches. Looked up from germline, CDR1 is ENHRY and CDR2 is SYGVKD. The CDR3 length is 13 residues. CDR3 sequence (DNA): TGTGCCATCAGGGAGGACAGGGGAACTGAAGCTTTCTTT. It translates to CAIREDRGTEAFF.

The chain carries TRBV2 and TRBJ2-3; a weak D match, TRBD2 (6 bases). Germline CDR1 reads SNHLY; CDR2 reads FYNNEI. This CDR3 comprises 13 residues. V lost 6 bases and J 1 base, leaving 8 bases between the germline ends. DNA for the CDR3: TGTGCCAGCAGGCCGGGAGGCACAGATACGCAGTATTTT. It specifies CASRPGGTDTQYF.

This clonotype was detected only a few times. CDR3 in amino acids: CASRVQGPDYGYTF. The CDR3 DNA reads TGTGCCAGCAGGGTACAGGGGCCCGACTATGGCTACACCTTC. The chain carries TRBV28 and TRBJ1-2, with 7 bases that match TRBD1. This CDR3 spans 14 amino acids. CDR1 and CDR2 from the germline V gene are MDHEN and SYDVKM. Trimming removed 6 bases from V and 3 bases from J; junction bases left unmatched: 7.

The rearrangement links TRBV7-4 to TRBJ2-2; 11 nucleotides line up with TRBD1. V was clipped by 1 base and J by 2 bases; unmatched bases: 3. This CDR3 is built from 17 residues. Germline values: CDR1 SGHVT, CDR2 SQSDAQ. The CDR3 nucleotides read TGTGCCAGCAGCTTAGAAAGGACAGGGGGCAACACCGGGGAGCTGTTTTTT. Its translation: CASSLERTGGNTGELFF.

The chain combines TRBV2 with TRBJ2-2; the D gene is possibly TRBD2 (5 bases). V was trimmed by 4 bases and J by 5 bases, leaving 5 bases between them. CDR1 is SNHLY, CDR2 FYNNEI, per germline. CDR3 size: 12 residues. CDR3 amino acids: CASSAGTGELFF. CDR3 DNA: TGTGCCAGCAGTGCGGGGACCGGGGAGCTGTTTTTT.

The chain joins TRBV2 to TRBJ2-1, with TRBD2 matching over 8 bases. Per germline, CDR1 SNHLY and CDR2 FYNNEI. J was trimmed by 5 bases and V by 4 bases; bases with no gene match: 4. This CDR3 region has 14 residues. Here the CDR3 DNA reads TGTGCCAGCAGTGTATCGGGGGGGAACAATGAGCAGTTCTTC. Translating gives CASSVSGGNNEQFF. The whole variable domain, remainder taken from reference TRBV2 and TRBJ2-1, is EPEVTQTPSHQVTQMGQEVILRCVPISNHLYFYWYRQILGQKVEFLVSFYNNEISEKSEIFDDQFSVERPDGSNFTLKIRSTKLEDSAMYFCASSVSGGNNEQFFGPGTRLTVL.

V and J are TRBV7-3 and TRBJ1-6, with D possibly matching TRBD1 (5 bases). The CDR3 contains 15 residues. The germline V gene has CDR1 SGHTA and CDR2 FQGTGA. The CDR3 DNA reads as TGTGCTAGTGGTCTTGGGACCTTCCGGGACTCACCCCTCCACTTT. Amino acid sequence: CASGLGTFRDSPLHF.

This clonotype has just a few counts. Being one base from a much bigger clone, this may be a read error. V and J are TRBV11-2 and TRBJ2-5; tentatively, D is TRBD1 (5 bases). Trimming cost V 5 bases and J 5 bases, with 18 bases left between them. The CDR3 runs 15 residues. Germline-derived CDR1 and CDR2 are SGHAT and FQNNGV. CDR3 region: CASSRFSGARETQYF. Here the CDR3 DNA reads TGTGCCAGCAGCCGCTTTTCTGGGGCGAGGGAGACCCAGTACTTC. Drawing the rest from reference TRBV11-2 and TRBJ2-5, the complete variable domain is EAGVAQSPRYKIIEKRQSVAFWCNPISGHATLYWYQQILGQGPKLLIQFQNNGVVDDSQLPKDRFSAERLKGVDSTLKIQPAKLEDSAVYLCASSRFSGARETQYFGPGTRLLVL.

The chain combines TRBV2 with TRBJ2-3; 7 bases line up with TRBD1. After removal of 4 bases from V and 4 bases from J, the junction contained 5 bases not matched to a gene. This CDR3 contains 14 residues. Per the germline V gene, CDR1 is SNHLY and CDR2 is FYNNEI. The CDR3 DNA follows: TGTGCCAGCAGTGGACAGGGAATGTCAGATACGCAGTATTTT. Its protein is CASSGQGMSDTQYF.

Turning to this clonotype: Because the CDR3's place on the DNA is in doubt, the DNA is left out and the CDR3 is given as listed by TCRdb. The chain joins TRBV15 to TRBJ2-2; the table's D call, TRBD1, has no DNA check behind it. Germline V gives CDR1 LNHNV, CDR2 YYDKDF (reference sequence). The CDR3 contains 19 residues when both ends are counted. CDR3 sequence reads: CATSRTGPTYEQYFGELFF.

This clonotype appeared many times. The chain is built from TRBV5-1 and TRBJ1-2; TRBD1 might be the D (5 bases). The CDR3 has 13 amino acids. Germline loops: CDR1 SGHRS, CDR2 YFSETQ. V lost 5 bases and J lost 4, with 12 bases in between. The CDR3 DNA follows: TGCGCCAGCAGGTCCGACAGAGCCTATGGCTACACCTTC. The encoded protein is CASRSDRAYGYTF. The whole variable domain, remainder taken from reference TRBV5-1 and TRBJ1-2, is KAGVTQTPRYLIKTRGQQVTLSCSPISGHRSVSWYQQTPGQGLQFLFEYFSETQRNKGNFPGRFSGRQFSNSRSEMNVSTLELGDSALYLCASRSDRAYGYTFGSGTRLTVV.

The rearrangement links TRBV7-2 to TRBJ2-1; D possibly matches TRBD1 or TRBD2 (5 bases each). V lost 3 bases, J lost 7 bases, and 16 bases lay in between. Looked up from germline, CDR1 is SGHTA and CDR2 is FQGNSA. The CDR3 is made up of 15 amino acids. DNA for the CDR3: TGTGCCAGCAGCTTGGGGCCCACCCGGGGAAATGAGCAGTTCTTC. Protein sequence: CASSLGPTRGNEQFF.

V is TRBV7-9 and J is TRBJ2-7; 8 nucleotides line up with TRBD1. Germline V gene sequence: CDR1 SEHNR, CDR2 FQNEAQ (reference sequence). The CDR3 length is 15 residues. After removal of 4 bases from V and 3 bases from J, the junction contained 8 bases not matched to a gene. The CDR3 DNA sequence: TGTGCCAGCAGCTCGATAGGACAGGGAATCTACGAGCAGTACTTC. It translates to CASSSIGQGIYEQYF.

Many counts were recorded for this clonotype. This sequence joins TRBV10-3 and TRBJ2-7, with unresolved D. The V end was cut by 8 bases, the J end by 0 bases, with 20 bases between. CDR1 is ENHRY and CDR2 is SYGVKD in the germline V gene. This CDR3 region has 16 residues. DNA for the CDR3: TGTGCCATCTCACCATTATCAGGCCAAAGCTCCTACGAGCAGTACTTC. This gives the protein CAISPLSGQSSYEQYF.

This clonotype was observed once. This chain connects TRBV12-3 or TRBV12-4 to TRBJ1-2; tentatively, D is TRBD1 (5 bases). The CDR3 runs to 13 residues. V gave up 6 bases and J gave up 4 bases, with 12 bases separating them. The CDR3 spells CASSVETAYGYTF. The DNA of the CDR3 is TGTGCCAGCAGCGTAGAGACAGCCTATGGCTACACCTTC.

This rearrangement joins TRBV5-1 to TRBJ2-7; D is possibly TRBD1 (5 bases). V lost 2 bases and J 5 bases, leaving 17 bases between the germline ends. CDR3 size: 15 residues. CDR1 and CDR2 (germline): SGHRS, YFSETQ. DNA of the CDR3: TGCGCCAGCAGCTTTTCAGGGAACCTGGGCAACGAGCAGTACTTC. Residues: CASSFSGNLGNEQYF.